This T cell receptor (beta chain) is from a study of CD8+CD57+ T cells in acquired aplastic anemia. From germline, CDR1 is ENHRY and CDR2 SYGVKD. The CDR3 is 14 amino acids. V shed 7 bases and J shed 5 bases, with 17 bases lying between them. It was genomic DNA that served as the template for profiling TCR beta VDJ and CDR3. TCRdb processed the reads anew with MiXCR; each CDR3 protein has one entry. The data contain about 190,000 distinct CDR3 sequences, around 50% of them seen just once; the ten biggest clones take up about 15%. Sequenced sample: sorted CD4+, CD8+, or CD8+CD57+ T cells (not recorded which) from PBMCs. The sequence derives from a human donor in good health, serving as a control. The J gene is TRBJ1-1, the V gene TRBV10-3; the D is unclear. The chain's CDR3 is CAIKRGRDGTEAFF. In nucleotides, the CDR3 is TGTGCCATCAAAAGAGGAAGGGATGGGACTGAAGCTTTCTTT.